These 29 T cell receptor beta chains were all obtained from the same sample, sequenced in a study of neurological immune-mediated disorders. TCRdb re-called the 5' RACE reads with MiXCR, one entry per CDR3 protein. The table includes some 46,000 distinct CDR3 sequences, 10% detected once. The specimen sequenced was PBMCs. Receptors were obtained from a man between 65 and 85 years old with HTLV-1-associated myelopathy (HAM/TSP).

This clonotype came up many times. V gene TRBV20-1 combines with J gene TRBJ2-1; 8 bases fit TRBD1. V shed 2 bases and J 4 bases; nucleotides not matched to a gene: 4. There are 14 residues in the CDR3. Germline CDR1 and CDR2: DFQATT and SNEGSKA (reference sequence). CDR3 protein: CSARRDRLYNEQFF. The CDR3 nucleotides read TGCAGTGCTAGACGGGACAGGCTATACAATGAGCAGTTCTTC.

This clonotype was found many times. This rearrangement joins TRBV27 to TRBJ2-7; D may be TRBD2 (6 bases). CDR3 size: 15 residues. V was cut by 3 bases and J by 6 bases, with 18 bases left in between. Per the germline V gene, CDR1 is MNHEY and CDR2 is SMNVEV (reference sequence). The CDR3 reads CASSLLAFQGVEQYF. CDR3 bases: TGTGCCAGCAGTTTGCTAGCGTTCCAGGGAGTCGAGCAGTACTTC.

This clonotype is judged medium-sized. The chain has TRBV20-1 and TRBJ2-3; 13 nucleotides match TRBD2. The J segment lost 4 bases and the V segment lost 3 bases, leaving 7 bases of the junction unmatched. The CDR3 covers 16 residues. The germline V gene encodes CDR1 DFQATT and CDR2 SNEGSKA (reference sequence). The CDR3 spells CSASRRTSGRPDTQYF. The CDR3 nucleotides read TGCAGTGCTAGTAGGCGGACTAGCGGGAGACCAGATACGCAGTATTTT.

This clonotype occurred many times. The rearrangement joins TRBV28 to TRBJ1-5, with D unclear. Germline V gene sequence: CDR1 MDHEN, CDR2 SYDVKM. Trimming removed 5 bases at V and 3 bases at J, with 11 bases between. This CDR3 is built from 14 residues. The CDR3 region has the DNA TGTGCCAGCAGTATAAGACGAGTCAATCAGCCCCAGCATTTT. It is translated as CASSIRRVNQPQHF.

This clonotype was seen ten or more times. The chain has TRBV5-1 and TRBJ2-4; no firm D call. Germline CDR1 reads SGHRS; CDR2 reads YFSETQ. The CDR3 is made up of 13 amino acids. Trimming took 1 base from V and 8 from J, leaving 10 bases between them. Here the CDR3 reads CASSLWPEDIQYF. In DNA, the CDR3 is TGCGCCAGCAGCTTGTGGCCCGAGGACATTCAGTACTTC.

This clonotype has ten or more counts. This chain connects TRBV3-1 to TRBJ2-7; 7 bases line up with TRBD2. Germline V gene lookup returns CDR1 LGHDT and CDR2 YNNKEL (reference sequence). V lost 4 bases to trimming and J lost 2 bases; unmatched junction nucleotides: 5. The CDR3 is made up of 14 amino acids. The CDR3, as DNA: TGTGCCAGCAGCCGTGGCGGGAGCCCCTACGAGCAGTACTTC. Its translation is CASSRGGSPYEQYF.

This clonotype was recorded many times. The rearrangement joins TRBV3-1 to TRBJ1-5; perhaps TRBD1 as D (6 bases). The V end lost 3 bases, the J end lost 0 bases, and 6 bases lay between the germline ends. CDR1 and CDR2 from the germline V gene are LGHDT and YNNKEL (reference sequence). This CDR3 spans 14 amino acids. DNA of the CDR3: TGTGCCAGCAGCCAGGGACATAGCAATCAGCCCCAGCATTTT. The encoded protein is CASSQGHSNQPQHF.

Ten or more counts support this clonotype. The V call is TRBV5-1, the J call TRBJ1-1; 8 bases fit TRBD1. V was clipped by 2 bases and J by 1 base; unmatched bases: 1. The CDR3 extends over 14 amino acids. CDR1 is SGHRS and CDR2 is YFSETQ in the germline V gene. The DNA of the CDR3 is TGCGCCAGCAGCTTACAGGGGGGGAACACTGAAGCTTTCTTT. This sequence encodes CASSLQGGNTEAFF.

The sample holds many counts of this clonotype. This CDR3 is CASSPPTSGGRETQYF. In nucleotides, the CDR3 is TGTGCCAGCAGCCCTCCCACTAGCGGGGGAAGAGAGACCCAGTACTTC. The V call is TRBV3-1, the J call TRBJ2-5; 11 positions match TRBD2. Trimming at V came to 4 bases and at J to 4 bases, leaving 8 bases not matched to a gene. Germline V CDR1 and CDR2: LGHDT, YNNKEL (reference sequence). The CDR3 has 16 amino acids.

The chain is built from TRBV18 and TRBJ1-6; D uncertain. Trimming removed 6 bases at V and 7 bases at J, with 10 bases between. This CDR3 is built from 13 residues. Per germline, CDR1 KGHSH and CDR2 LQKENI. This CDR3 is CASSPTVNSPLHF. In DNA, the CDR3 is TGTGCCAGCTCCCCGACGGTGAATTCACCCCTCCACTTT. Full variable domain (outside the CDR3, taken from reference TRBV18 and TRBJ1-6): NAGVMQNPRHLVRRRGQEARLRCSPMKGHSHVYWYRQLPEEGLKFMVYLQKENIIDESGMPKERFSAEFPKEGPSILRIQQVVRGDSAAYFCASSPTVNSPLHFGNGTRLTVT.

Many counts were recorded for this clonotype. The gene calls are TRBV4-3 and TRBJ2-5; 10 positions match TRBD2. Germline V gene sequence: CDR1 LGHNA, CDR2 YSLEER. The CDR3 covers 17 residues. The V and J ends lost 1 base and 6 bases, in that order; junction bases with no gene match: 11. This CDR3 is CASSQALPSGRGQTQYF. CDR3 bases: TGCGCCAGCAGCCAAGCACTACCTAGCGGGAGAGGACAGACCCAGTACTTC.

This clonotype was detected many times. The rearrangement uses TRBV7-9 and TRBJ1-2; D is unclear. The CDR3 consists of 13 residues. V shed 3 bases and J shed 5 bases, with 10 bases lying between them. Per the germline V gene, CDR1 is SEHNR and CDR2 is FQNEAQ (reference sequence). The CDR3 is CASSFGRSYGYTF. The CDR3 DNA reads as TGTGCCAGCAGCTTTGGCAGAAGTTATGGCTACACCTTC.

This clonotype has at least ten counts. This chain links TRBV29-1 with TRBJ2-1, with D possibly TRBD2 on 7 matching bases. The ends were cut back, 7 bases at V and 5 bases at J, with 18 bases in the middle. The germline V gene has CDR1 SQVTM and CDR2 ANQGSEA. This CDR3 is 14 amino acids long. The CDR3 reads CSAGGRAQDNEQFF. The CDR3 DNA is TGCAGCGCCGGGGGGCGGGCTCAAGACAATGAGCAGTTCTTC.

This clonotype occurred many times. The V and J genes are TRBV20-1 and TRBJ2-7; 7 positions agree with TRBD2. Germline values: CDR1 DFQATT, CDR2 SNEGSKA (reference sequence). The CDR3 has 13 residues. Trimming removed 6 bases from V and 7 bases from J; junction bases left unmatched: 12. The CDR3 region is CSARLAQLGEQYF. The CDR3 bases are TGCAGTGCCCGACTAGCCCAGTTAGGGGAGCAGTACTTC.

Many counts were recorded for this clonotype. This chain links TRBV29-1 with TRBJ2-3; the match to TRBD1 covers 9 bases. CDR1 and CDR2 from the germline V gene are SQVTM and ANQGSEA. V trimming: 8 bases; J trimming: 2 bases; junction bases outside the gene matches: 5. This CDR3 comprises 13 residues. The CDR3 protein is CSLGTGPTDTQYF. In DNA form, the CDR3 reads TGCAGCTTGGGGACAGGGCCCACAGATACGCAGTATTTT.

V usage is TRBV5-1 and J usage is TRBJ2-1; 7 bases match TRBD2. This CDR3 has 14 residues. Germline V gene data show CDR1 as SGHRS and CDR2 as YFSETQ. Losses at the gene ends were 4 bases for V and 0 bases for J; bases not matched to a gene: 1. The DNA for the CDR3 is TGCGCCAGCAGCCCGGGAGGCTCCTACAATGAGCAGTTCTTC. The encoded protein is CASSPGGSYNEQFF.

This clonotype has a count of ten or more. The chain uses TRBV28 and TRBJ2-4; TRBD2 agrees at 8 bases. The CDR3 spans 16 residues. Losses at the gene ends were 3 bases for V and 6 bases for J; bases not matched to a gene: 10. Germline V lookup: CDR1 MDHEN, CDR2 SYDVKM. CDR3 nucleotide sequence: TGTGCCAGCAGTTTCCCCGGGAGGGCCGGACGAAACATTCAGTACTTC. This gives the protein CASSFPGRAGRNIQYF.

V usage is TRBV6-2 or TRBV6-3 and J usage is TRBJ2-2; the match to TRBD1 covers 10 bases. The germline V gene encodes CDR1 MNHEY and CDR2 SVGEGT. The CDR3 contains 17 residues. The junction had 9 bases not matched to a gene; V was cut back by 3 bases and J by 5 bases. The CDR3 region is CASSYQTGTGVTGELFF. In DNA, the CDR3 is TGTGCCAGCAGTTATCAGACCGGGACAGGGGTAACCGGGGAGCTGTTTTTT.

This clonotype came up many times. The chain has TRBV12-3 or TRBV12-4 and TRBJ1-1, with D possibly matching TRBD1 (5 bases). Deletions cut 2 bases from V and 8 bases from J, with 15 bases between. The CDR3 loop spans 14 amino acids. The CDR3, as DNA: TGTGCCAGCAGTTTATCTGGGACGAAAGAAGAAGCTTTCTTT. It translates to CASSLSGTKEEAFF.

The chain links TRBV20-1 to TRBJ2-7; D is uncertain. The germline CDR1 and CDR2 sequences are DFQATT and SNEGSKA (reference sequence). Trimming took off 0 bases at V and 3 bases at J, with 15 bases between the two ends. The CDR3 extends over 15 amino acids. The CDR3 here is CSARDVRDYGYEQYF. The CDR3, as DNA: TGCAGTGCTAGAGATGTAAGGGATTACGGCTACGAGCAGTACTTC.

There are many counts of this clonotype. V usage is TRBV12-3 or TRBV12-4 and J usage is TRBJ2-7; 10 bases line up with TRBD1. V lost 6 bases to trimming and J lost 0 bases; unmatched junction nucleotides: 2. The CDR3 sequence is 14 residues long. The CDR3 reads CASRRTGGSYEQYF. CDR3 nucleotide sequence: TGTGCCAGCAGACGGACAGGGGGCTCCTACGAGCAGTACTTC.

This clonotype is deemed medium-sized. This chain joins TRBV20-1 and TRBJ2-5; a possible D gene is TRBD2 (6 bases). Per the germline V gene, CDR1 is DFQATT and CDR2 is SNEGSKA (reference sequence). The CDR3 is 15 residues long. The ends were cut back, 5 bases at V and 3 bases at J, with 19 bases in the middle. The CDR3 sequence: CSAQTPTGGKETQYF. The DNA of the CDR3 is TGCAGTGCTCAAACACCCACCGGGGGAAAAGAGACCCAGTACTTC.

This clonotype was seen repeatedly, ten times or more. The chain has TRBV4-3 and TRBJ2-1, with unresolved D. With 0 bases removed from V and 4 bases from J, the gap between germline ends came to 13 bases. Germline CDR1 LGHNA, CDR2 YSLEER. This CDR3 spans 16 amino acids. The CDR3 DNA reads TGCGCCAGCAGCCAAGAGTTAGGGTTCGGGTACAATGAGCAGTTCTTC. It specifies CASSQELGFGYNEQFF.

This clonotype was observed many times. The genes are TRBV24-1 and TRBJ2-3; D is perhaps TRBD2 (5 bases). V was shortened by 5 bases and J by 2 bases, with 10 bases between the two germline ends. The CDR3 sequence is 14 residues long. CDR1 is KGHDR, CDR2 SFDVKD, per germline. CDR3 sequence: CATSVEDATDTQYF. The CDR3 bases are TGTGCCACCAGTGTGGAGGACGCCACAGATACGCAGTATTTT.

This clonotype was detected ten times or more. The rearrangement joins TRBV6-1 to TRBJ2-7; D is ambiguous. The V end lost 0 bases, the J end lost 4 bases, and 4 bases lay between the germline ends. This CDR3 is 12 amino acids long. Germline V gene data show CDR1 as MNHNS and CDR2 as SASEGT. The CDR3 region has the DNA TGTGCCAGCAGTGAAGCCTGGTACGAGCAGTACTTC. Protein: CASSEAWYEQYF.

This clonotype was recorded many times. The chain uses TRBV3-1 and TRBJ2-7, with 10 bases lining up with TRBD2. V lost 4 bases to trimming and J lost 5 bases; unmatched junction nucleotides: 5. CDR1 and CDR2 from the germline V gene are LGHDT and YNNKEL (reference sequence). The CDR3 length is 14 residues. The CDR3 sequence is CASSPPSGRNEQYF. The CDR3 coding sequence is TGTGCCAGCAGCCCCCCTAGCGGGAGAAACGAGCAGTACTTC.

The chain is built from TRBV18 and TRBJ1-4; a possible D gene is TRBD1 (5 bases). V was shortened by 11 bases and J by 8 bases, with 15 bases between the two germline ends. Germline V gene lookup returns CDR1 KGHSH and CDR2 LQKENI. The CDR3 length is 12 residues. CDR3 region: CAGARGGEKLFF. The DNA of the CDR3 is TGTGCCGGCGCAAGGGGTGGCGAAAAACTGTTTTTT.

This clonotype was counted ten times or more. This chain joins TRBV5-1 and TRBJ2-5, with 7 bases identical to TRBD2. The CDR3 totals 14 residues. Germline CDR1 SGHRS, CDR2 YFSETQ. V trimming: 4 bases; J trimming: 5 bases; junction bases outside the gene matches: 8. CDR3 sequence (DNA): TGCGCCAGCAGCGAAGGGGCGGGGGTTGAGACCCAGTACTTC. Amino acids: CASSEGAGVETQYF.

This clonotype has at least ten counts. The rearrangement joins TRBV4-2 to TRBJ2-1; TRBD2 might be the D (6 bases). This CDR3 has 16 amino acids. Germline assignment: CDR1 LGHNA and CDR2 YNFKEQ. V was clipped by 6 bases and J by 0 bases, with 15 bases between them. CDR3 in DNA: TGTGCCAGCAGGCAGTGGGGGGTTCGCTCCTACAATGAGCAGTTCTTC. Its protein is CASRQWGVRSYNEQFF.